This T cell receptor beta chain was recovered during a study of identifying expanded T cells in peripheral blood. TCRdb's copy holds only in-frame clones and misses some; the assay was immunoSEQ multiplex PCR. The profile shows tens of thousands of clones, roughly 84% of them singletons. Germline CDR1 is MNHEY and CDR2 is SMNVEV (reference sequence). V trimming: 2 bases; J trimming: 2 bases; junction bases outside the gene matches: 6. The CDR3 totals 17 residues. No infections or other immune events were documented during collection. The rearrangement links TRBV27 to TRBJ1-3, with TRBD1 matching over 10 bases. Specimen: blood. This TCR derives from a person aged 18 to 75 in good health. CDR3 in DNA: TGTGCCAGCAGTTTAACTTTCGGGACAGGGGCTGGAAACACCATATATTTT. This codes for CASSLTFGTGAGNTIYF.